This paragraph reports one TCR beta chain. The sample is drawn from a study of technical replicates of blood from several donors. The CDR3 contains 15 residues. J was trimmed by 4 bases and V by 6 bases; bases with no gene match: 8. Germline CDR1 is MNHNS and CDR2 is SASEGT. TCRdb's copy holds only in-frame clones and misses some; the assay was immunoSEQ multiplex PCR. The sample shows tens of thousands of clones, 90% to 96% of them seen only once. J is TRBJ2-7 and V is TRBV6-1; TRBD1 matches at 11 bases. Sequencing used T cells isolated from PBMCs. The TCR sequence derives from a human donor in good health. CDR3 region: CASRREDRGPYEQYF. The CDR3 DNA sequence: TGTGCCAGCAGGAGGGAGGACAGGGGGCCATACGAGCAGTACTTC.